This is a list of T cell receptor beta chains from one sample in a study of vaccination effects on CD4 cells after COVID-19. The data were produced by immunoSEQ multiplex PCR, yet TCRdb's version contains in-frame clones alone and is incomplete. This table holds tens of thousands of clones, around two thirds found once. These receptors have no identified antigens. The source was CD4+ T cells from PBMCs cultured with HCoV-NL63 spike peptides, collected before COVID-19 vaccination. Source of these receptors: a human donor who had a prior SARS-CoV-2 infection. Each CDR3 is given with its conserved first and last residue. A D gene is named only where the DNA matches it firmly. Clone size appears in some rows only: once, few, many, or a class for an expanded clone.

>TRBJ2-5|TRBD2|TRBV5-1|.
TGCGCCAGCAGCTTCGTAGCGGGAGATTTAGAGACCCAGTACTTC
CASSFVAGDLETQYF
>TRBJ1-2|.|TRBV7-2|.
TGTGCCAGCAGCTATGTCGCTAACTATGGCTACACCTTC
CASSYVANYGYTF
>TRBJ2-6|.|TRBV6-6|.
TGTGCCAGCAGTTCGTCAGGGGCTGGGGCCAACGTCCTGACTTTC
CASSSSGAGANVLTF
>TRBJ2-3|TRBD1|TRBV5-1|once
TGCGCCAGCAGCTTACCGGGACAGGAGCCGTGGGCAGATACGCAGTATTTT
CASSLPGQEPWADTQYF
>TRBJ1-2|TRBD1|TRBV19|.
TGTGCCAGTAACCGGAGGGGGAGGGGACAGGATGGCTACACCTTC
CASNRRGRGQDGYTF
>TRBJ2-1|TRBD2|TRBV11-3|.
TGTGCCAGCTCCCCCACAGCGGGAGTTGGTGAGCAGTTCTTC
CASSPTAGVGEQFF
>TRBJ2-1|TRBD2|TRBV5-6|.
TGTGCCAGCAGTCCCGTGAGGGCGGGGGGTATCTACAATGAGCAGTTCTTC
CASSPVRAGGIYNEQFF
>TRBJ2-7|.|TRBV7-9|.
TGTGCCAGCAGCCCCCCGGGTAGCTCCCTCGAGCAGTACTTC
CASSPPGSSLEQYF
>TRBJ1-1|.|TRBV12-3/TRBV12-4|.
TGTGCCAGCAGCCTCTGGGGCACTGAAGCTTTCTTT
CASSLWGTEAFF
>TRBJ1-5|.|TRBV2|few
TGTGCCAGCAGGGTTTCAAACCGACAGAGCAATCAGCCCCAGCATTTT
CASRVSNRQSNQPQHF
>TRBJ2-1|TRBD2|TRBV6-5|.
TGTGCCAGCAGTCTAGCGGGGAGCTCCTACAATGAGCAGTTCTTC
CASSLAGSSYNEQFF
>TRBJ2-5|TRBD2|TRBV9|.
TGTGCCAGCAGCGGATCGGGACTAGCGGGGGGAATTCAAGAGACCCAGTACTTC
CASSGSGLAGGIQETQYF
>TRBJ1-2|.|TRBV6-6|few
TGTGCCAGCAGAGCAGACAGGTCCTATGGCTACACCTTC
CASRADRSYGYTF
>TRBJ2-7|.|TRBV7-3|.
TGTGCCAGCAGCTCGTCGCGGGCTCGGTGGGAGTCCTACGAGCAGTACTTC
CASSSSRARWESYEQYF
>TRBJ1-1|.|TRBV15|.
TGTGCCACCAGCTGGTGGGCCCCTGCCGGGGCTGAAGCTTTCTTT
CATSWWAPAGAEAFF
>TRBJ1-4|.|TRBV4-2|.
TGTGCCAGCAGCCAAGATGAAGGGAATGAAAAACTGTTTTTT
CASSQDEGNEKLFF
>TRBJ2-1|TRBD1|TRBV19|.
TGTGCCAGTAGTATTCGGCAGGGGGATTACAATGAGCAGTTCTTC
CASSIRQGDYNEQFF
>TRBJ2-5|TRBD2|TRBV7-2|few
TGTGCCAGCAGCTCCCGAGGGGGAGCGGGGGGGCGGGAGACCCAGTACTTC
CASSSRGGAGGRETQYF
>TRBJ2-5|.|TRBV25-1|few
TGTGCCAGCAGTGTTGGCTCGTTGGAGACCCAGTACTTC
CASSVGSLETQYF
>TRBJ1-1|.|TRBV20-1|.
TGCAGTGCTGGGTTGGTTGAAGCTTTCTTT
CSAGLVEAFF
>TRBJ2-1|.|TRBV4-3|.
TGCGCCAGCAGCCAAGATATGACGGGTCGAGGCTTCTTCAATGAGCAGTTCTTC
CASSQDMTGRGFFNEQFF
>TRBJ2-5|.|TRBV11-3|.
TGTGCCAGCAGCTTAGGAGTAACAGGGTACCAAGAGACCCAGTACTTC
CASSLGVTGYQETQYF
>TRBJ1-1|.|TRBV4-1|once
TGCGCCAGCAGCCAAGGTGACGAACGGTCCTTTTATACTGAAGCTTTCTTT
CASSQGDERSFYTEAFF
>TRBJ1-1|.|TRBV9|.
TGTGCCAGCAGCGTAGCCCCTGAGGGCAGGGTAGGGGACACTGAAGCTTTCTTT
CASSVAPEGRVGDTEAFF
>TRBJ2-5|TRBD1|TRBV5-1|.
TGCGCCAGCAGCACACAGGGGTACCAAGAGACCCAGTACTTC
CASSTQGYQETQYF
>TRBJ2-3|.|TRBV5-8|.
TGTGCCAGCAGCTTGGTGGGGACAGATACGCAGTATTTT
CASSLVGTDTQYF
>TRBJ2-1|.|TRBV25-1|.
TGTGCCAGCATCCGGGGCTCCTCAATTTTCTTC
CASIRGSSIFF
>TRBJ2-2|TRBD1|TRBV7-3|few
TGTGCCAGCAGAGAGTCGACAGGGGCGAGCGCGAACACCGGGGAGCTGTTTTTT
CASRESTGASANTGELFF
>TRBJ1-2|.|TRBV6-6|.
TGTGCCAGCAGTGACACGAGGACGACAGGAGGCTACACCTTC
CASSDTRTTGGYTF
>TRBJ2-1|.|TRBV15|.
TGTGCCACCAGCAGAGAACTGCCAGGGTTTCGTTACAATGAGCAGTTCTTC
CATSRELPGFRYNEQFF
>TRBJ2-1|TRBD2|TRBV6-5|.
TGTGCCAGCAGTAGTCTAGCGGGGGGTAACAATGAGCAGTTCTTC
CASSSLAGGNNEQFF
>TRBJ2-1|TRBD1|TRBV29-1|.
TGCAGCGCTCAAAGGACAGGGTCGGTCAATGAGCAGTTCTTC
CSAQRTGSVNEQFF
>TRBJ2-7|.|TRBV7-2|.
TGTGCCAGCAGCTTAGCTCGCAGGTACGAGCAGTACTTC
CASSLARRYEQYF
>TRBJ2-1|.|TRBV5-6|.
TGTGCCAGCAGCTTTACCGGGGCCAACCTCTACAATGAGCAGTTCTTC
CASSFTGANLYNEQFF
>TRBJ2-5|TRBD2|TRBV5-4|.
TGTGCCAGCAGTTCGGGACTAGCGGTCAAAGAGACCCAGTACTTC
CASSSGLAVKETQYF
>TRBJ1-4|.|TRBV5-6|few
TGTGCCAGCAGCTTGGAGGGGGTTCCTAATGAAAAACTGTTTTTT
CASSLEGVPNEKLFF
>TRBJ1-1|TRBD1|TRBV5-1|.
TGCGCCAGCAGCCCGGGACAGCCGAACACTGAAGCTTTCTTT
CASSPGQPNTEAFF
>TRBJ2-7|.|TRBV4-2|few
TGTGCCAGCAGCGAGGAATTTGTTGGGGGGCATTCCTACGAGCAGTACTTC
CASSEEFVGGHSYEQYF
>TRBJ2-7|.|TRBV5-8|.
TGTGCCAGCAGCTTGGCGGTTACCAGGATCCCCTACGAGCAGTACTTC
CASSLAVTRIPYEQYF
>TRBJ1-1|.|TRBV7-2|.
TGTGCCAGCAGCCCCACGGGGTCTAGTGAAGCTTTCTTT
CASSPTGSSEAFF
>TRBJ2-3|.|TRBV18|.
TGTGCCAGCTCCCCCGACAGCCAGGCGGATACGCAGTATTTT
CASSPDSQADTQYF
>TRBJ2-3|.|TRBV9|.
TGTGCCAGCAGCGTAAGAGGGCCCGGGTATGCGCAGTATTTT
CASSVRGPGYAQYF
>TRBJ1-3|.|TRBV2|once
TGTGCCAGCAAAGGGACCCCCAGAACTGGAAACACCATATATTTT
CASKGTPRTGNTIYF
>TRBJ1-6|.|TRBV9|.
TGTGCCAGCACGTCCGGGAGCTCCTATAATTCACCCCTCCACTTT
CASTSGSSYNSPLHF
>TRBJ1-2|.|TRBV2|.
TGTGCCAGCAGTCCGACAAGGGTTAGGAGTGGCTACACCTTC
CASSPTRVRSGYTF
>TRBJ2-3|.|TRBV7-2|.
TGTGCCAGCAGCATTAGCGGAAGCACAGATACGCAGTATTTT
CASSISGSTDTQYF
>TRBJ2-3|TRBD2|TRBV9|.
TGTGCCAGCAGCGGGGCGGGAGGGCCGACAGATACGCAGTATTTT
CASSGAGGPTDTQYF
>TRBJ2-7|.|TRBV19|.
TGTGCCAGTAGTATTAGCTATTCCTACGAGCAGTACTTC
CASSISYSYEQYF
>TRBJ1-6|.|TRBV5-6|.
TGTGCCAGCAGCTTACGGGAGATGAGTTCACCCCTCCACTTT
CASSLREMSSPLHF
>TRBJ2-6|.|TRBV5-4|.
TGTGCCAGCAGCTTGGGGCATGGTGGGGCCAACGTCCTGACTTTC
CASSLGHGGANVLTF
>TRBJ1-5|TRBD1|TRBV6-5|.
TGTGCCAGCGGGACAGGCTCTCATCAGCCCCAGCATTTT
CASGTGSHQPQHF
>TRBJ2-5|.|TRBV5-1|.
TGCGCCAGCAGCTTGCGCGATAAAGAGACCCAGTACTTC
CASSLRDKETQYF
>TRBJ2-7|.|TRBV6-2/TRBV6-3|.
TGTGCCAGCAGTTACACTGGGTGGTTTTACGAGCAGTACTTC
CASSYTGWFYEQYF
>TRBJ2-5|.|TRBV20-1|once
TGCAGTGCTAGTCATCCGGACACCGCCGAGGGGACCCAGTACTTC
CSASHPDTAEGTQYF
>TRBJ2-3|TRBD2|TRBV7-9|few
TGTGCCAGCAGCTTAGGGGCCGTGGCGGGGGAACTTACAGATACGCAGTATTTT
CASSLGAVAGELTDTQYF
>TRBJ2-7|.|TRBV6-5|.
TGTGCCAGCACGGGACTCCTCTCCTACGAGCAGTACTTC
CASTGLLSYEQYF
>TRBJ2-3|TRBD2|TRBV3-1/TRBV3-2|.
TGTGCCAGCAGCCAAGGGGGGGGTACAGATACGCAGTATTTT
CASSQGGGTDTQYF
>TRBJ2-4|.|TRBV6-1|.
TGTGCCAGCAGTGAACGTCATCAGGGGAGGAACATTCAGTACTTC
CASSERHQGRNIQYF